What follows describes a single T cell receptor (beta chain). CDR1 SGHKS and CDR2 YYEKEE come from the germline V gene (reference sequence). Losses at the gene ends were 0 bases for V and 1 base for J; bases not matched to a gene: 5. The CDR3 loop spans 18 amino acids. The method was immunoSEQ multiplex PCR; TCRdb's version includes in-frame clones alone and lacks a portion of them. Of fewer than 100,000 clones in the sample, approximately 89% were seen once. The data were taken from a study of blood T cell repertoires in COVID-19. Sample: peripheral blood. This TCR was recovered from a man between 45 and 60 years old with acute or convalescent COVID-19. The chain is built from TRBV5-5 and TRBJ2-1, with 12 positions matching TRBD2. DNA for the CDR3: TGTGCCAGCAGCTTGGTTCTAGCGGGAGGGCTTTCCTACAATGAGCAGTTCTTC. Translated, it gives CASSLVLAGGLSYNEQFF.